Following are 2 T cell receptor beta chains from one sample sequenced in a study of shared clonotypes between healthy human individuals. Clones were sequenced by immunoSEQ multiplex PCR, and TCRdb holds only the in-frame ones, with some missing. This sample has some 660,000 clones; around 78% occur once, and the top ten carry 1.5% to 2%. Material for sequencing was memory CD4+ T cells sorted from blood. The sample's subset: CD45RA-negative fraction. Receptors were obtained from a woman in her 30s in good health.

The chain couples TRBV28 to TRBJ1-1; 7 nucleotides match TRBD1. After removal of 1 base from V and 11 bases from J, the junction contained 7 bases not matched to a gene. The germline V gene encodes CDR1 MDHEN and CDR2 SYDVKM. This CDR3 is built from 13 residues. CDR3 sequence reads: CASSLLQGQGAFF. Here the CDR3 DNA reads TGTGCCAGCAGTTTATTACAGGGGCAGGGGGCTTTCTTT.

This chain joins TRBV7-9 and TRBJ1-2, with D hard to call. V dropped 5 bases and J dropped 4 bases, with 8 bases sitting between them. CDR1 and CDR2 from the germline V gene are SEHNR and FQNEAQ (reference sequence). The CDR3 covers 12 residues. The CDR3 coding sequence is TGTGCCAGCAGCCCAGCGGGCTATGGCTACACCTTC. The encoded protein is CASSPAGYGYTF.